These T cell receptor beta chains were read from a single sample in a study of cytomegalovirus exposure and HLA in healthy donors. Generated by immunoSEQ multiplex PCR, the TCRdb table keeps only in-frame clones and is missing some. The sample lists approximately 150,000 clones; 60% to 80% were seen once. The sequenced sample consisted of PBMCs. These receptors were obtained from a man aged 60-69 years in good health and CMV-seronegative. The CDR3 runs from the conserved cysteine through the conserved F or W. A D gene is named only where the DNA matches it firmly. Some rows mark clone size as missing; the rest say once, few, many or name a class of expanded clone.

D gene | clone size | J gene | V gene | CDR3 DNA | CDR3 protein
NA | NA | TRBJ1-2 | TRBV20-1 | TGCAGTTGGCGAGGGAATGGCTACACCTTC | CSWRGNGYTF
TRBD1 | few | TRBJ2-5 | TRBV11-2 | TGTGCCAGCAGCTTAGATCCGGGAAGGGGGCGACAAGAGACCCAGTACTTC | CASSLDPGRGRQETQYF
NA | NA | TRBJ2-3 | TRBV30 | TGTGCCTGGAGTGTACCCGACAGCGCGATCACAGATACGCAGTATTTT | CAWSVPDSAITDTQYF
TRBD2 | NA | TRBJ2-5 | TRBV30 | TGTGCCTGGAGCCGACTAGCGGGAATAGAGACCCAGTACTTC | CAWSRLAGIETQYF
TRBD2 | once | TRBJ2-3 | TRBV2 | TGTGCCAGCATCTGGACTAGCGGGGGGGGTACGCAGTATTTT | CASIWTSGGGTQYF
TRBD2 | once | TRBJ2-1 | TRBV6-5 | TGTGCCAGCAGTTACTCGGGCGGGAGCTACAATGAGCAGTTCTTC | CASSYSGGSYNEQFF
NA | NA | TRBJ2-1 | TRBV4-3 | TGCGCCAGCAGCCAGAATTCCGGGACACCTTACAATGAGCAGTTCTTC | CASSQNSGTPYNEQFF
TRBD1 | NA | TRBJ2-2 | TRBV5-1 | TGCGCCAGCAGCTTCGGGACAGGGTCCCCCGGGGAGCTGTTTTTT | CASSFGTGSPGELFF
NA | NA | TRBJ2-6 | TRBV6-1 | TGTGCCAGCAGTGAAGCTTACTCTAGGGCCAACGTCCTGACTTTC | CASSEAYSRANVLTF
TRBD1 | few | TRBJ1-5 | TRBV6-6 | TGTGCCAGCAGTTACGGACAGGGGGATCCCCAGCCCCAGCATTTT | CASSYGQGDPQPQHF
NA | NA | TRBJ1-2 | TRBV20-1 | TGCAGTGCTAGCGGAGGCAGTGGCTACACCTTC | CSASGGSGYTF
TRBD1 | NA | TRBJ1-3 | TRBV6-4 | TGTGCCAGCAGTAAGGCGGGGACAGAAAACACCATATATTTT | CASSKAGTENTIYF
TRBD1 | NA | TRBJ1-1 | TRBV19 | TGTGCCAGTAGTACCGGACAGGGTGTTACTGAAGCTTTCTTT | CASSTGQGVTEAFF
TRBD1 | NA | TRBJ1-2 | TRBV27 | TGTGCCAGCAAACGGCAGGGGGCAGTCTATGGCTACACCTTC | CASKRQGAVYGYTF
TRBD1 | once | TRBJ1-5 | TRBV19 | TGTGCCAGTGCGGACAGGAGCAATCAGCCCCAGCATTTT | CASADRSNQPQHF
TRBD2 | NA | TRBJ2-1 | TRBV18 | TGTGCCAGCTCACCAGTAGCGGGAGGGCCTGGAAATGAGCAGTTCTTC | CASSPVAGGPGNEQFF
TRBD1 | NA | TRBJ2-1 | TRBV19 | TGTGCCAGTAGTACCCAGAGACAGGGTGTTTACAATGAGCAGTTCTTC | CASSTQRQGVYNEQFF
NA | NA | TRBJ1-2 | TRBV11-2 | TGTGCCAGCAGCCCGGGGGACGGCTACACCTTC | CASSPGDGYTF
NA | NA | TRBJ2-3 | TRBV5-5 | TGTGCCAGGGACAGTAGCACAGATACGCAGTATTTT | CARDSSTDTQYF
NA | NA | TRBJ2-7 | TRBV29-1 | TGCAGCGTTGGGAGGGACAGATCCTACGAGCAGTACTTC | CSVGRDRSYEQYF
NA | NA | TRBJ2-2 | TRBV6-6 | TGTGCCAGCAGTCCGTCGGGGGCCGGGGAGCTGTTTTTT | CASSPSGAGELFF
TRBD2 | NA | TRBJ2-1 | TRBV9 | TGTGCCAGCAGCGTAGGCCTACTAGCGGAATTAGACAATGAGCAGTTCTTC | CASSVGLLAELDNEQFF
NA | once | TRBJ1-1 | TRBV7-9 | TGTTCCAGCAGCTCATGGGGGGGAGTAGGAAAAGCTTTCTTT | CSSSSWGGVGKAFF
TRBD2 | NA | TRBJ2-7 | TRBV18 | TGTGCCAGCTCACCATTCCAGACTAGCGGGACCACCTACGAGCAGTACTTC | CASSPFQTSGTTYEQYF
TRBD2 | NA | TRBJ2-5 | TRBV5-4 | TGTGCCAGTTCGCGGGAGGGCCGAGGGGAGACCCAGTACTTC | CASSREGRGETQYF
TRBD1 | NA | TRBJ1-2 | TRBV7-3 | TGTGCCAGCAGCCAGGGACAGGGGCATGGCTACACCTTC | CASSQGQGHGYTF
TRBD2 | NA | TRBJ2-1 | TRBV30 | TGTGCCTTTGGGGCTAGCGGGAGTACTAGCTCCTACAATGAGCAGTTCTTC | CAFGASGSTSSYNEQFF
TRBD2 | NA | TRBJ2-5 | TRBV15 | TGTGCCACCAGCAGAGTTAGGCGGGGGATCGAGACCCAGTACTTC | CATSRVRRGIETQYF
NA | once | TRBJ2-5 | TRBV5-1 | TGCGCCAGCAGCTTGTTAGGGGCCCAAGAGACCCAGTACTTC | CASSLLGAQETQYF
NA | NA | TRBJ1-3 | TRBV2 | TGTGCCAGCATCACAGATGGAAACACCATATATTTT | CASITDGNTIYF